These 23 T cell receptor beta chains were sequenced from one sample in a study of pediatric ulcerative colitis. This table comes from immunoSEQ multiplex PCR, and its TCRdb copy is limited to in-frame clones, with some not included. The sample carries approximately 60,000 clones, 86% recorded once. Specimen: blood. The receptor set was obtained from a boy younger than 18 with severe ulcerative colitis.

CDR3 nucleotide sequence: TGCAGCGTCGCCACCCTGGGACAGGGCTACGAAAAACTGTTTTTT. This gives the protein CSVATLGQGYEKLFF. The chain uses TRBV29-1 and TRBJ1-4; 9 bases map to TRBD1. The germline V gene has CDR1 SQVTM and CDR2 ANQGSEA. The CDR3 consists of 15 residues. Trimming took 6 bases from V and 8 from J; bases not matched to a gene: 13.

In its sample, this clone was seen once. The genes are TRBV5-4 and TRBJ2-5; 10 bases fit TRBD2. The germline CDR1 and CDR2 sequences are SGHNT and YYREEE (reference sequence). The CDR3 contains 14 residues. V dropped 5 bases and J dropped 5; count of bases not matched to a gene: 6. CDR3 region: CASRRAGGQETQYF. As DNA, the CDR3 is TGTGCCAGCAGACGAGCGGGAGGGCAGGAGACCCAGTACTTC.

The J gene is TRBJ2-5, the V gene TRBV18, with no clear D. V lost 3 bases and J 4 bases, leaving 3 bases between the germline ends. The V gene's germline CDR1 is KGHSH and CDR2 LQKENI. The CDR3 has 11 residues. CDR3 protein: CASSPAETQYF. The CDR3 DNA sequence: TGTGCCAGCTCACCGGCAGAGACCCAGTACTTC.

V and J are TRBV9 and TRBJ2-1; 7 nucleotides match TRBD2. The germline V gene has CDR1 SGDLS and CDR2 YYNGEE. The length of the CDR3 is 15 residues. Unmatched junction bases numbered 7, after V lost 0 bases and J lost 7 bases. CDR3 loop: CASSVGEGHENEQFF. CDR3 nucleotides: TGTGCCAGCAGCGTAGGGGAGGGGCACGAGAATGAGCAGTTCTTC. Looking up the rest from reference TRBV9 and TRBJ2-1 gives the full variable domain: DSGVTQTPKHLITATGQRVTLRCSPRSGDLSVYWYQQSLDQGLQFLIQYYNGEERAKGNILERFSAQQFPDLHSELNLSSLELGDSALYFCASSVGEGHENEQFFGPGTRLTVL.

This clone appeared once. The V gene is TRBV6-1, the J gene TRBJ1-1; unclear D gene. This CDR3 has 14 amino acids. V was trimmed by 7 bases and J by 3 bases, leaving 15 bases between them. Germline loops: CDR1 MNHNS, CDR2 SASEGT. CDR3 DNA sequence: TGTGCCAGCACCCTACAGAGGTGGGACACTGAAGCTTTCTTT. Residues: CASTLQRWDTEAFF.

This rearrangement joins TRBV5-1 to TRBJ2-6, with 7 nucleotides matching TRBD1. Germline V gene data show CDR1 as SGHRS and CDR2 as YFSETQ. V was clipped by 2 bases and J by 2 bases; unmatched bases: 13. The CDR3 is 19 amino acids. Written as DNA, the CDR3 is TGCGCCAGCAGCTTCTGGGACAGCGACGGGGTAGCTGGGGCCAACGTCCTGACTTTC. As protein: CASSFWDSDGVAGANVLTF.

The genes are TRBV10-1 and TRBJ1-1; D is uncertain. This CDR3 has 14 residues. The ends were cut back, 7 bases at V and 2 bases at J, with 14 bases in the middle. Germline V gene sequence: CDR1 WNHNN, CDR2 SYGVQD (reference sequence). CDR3 protein: CASTESRDNTEAFF. CDR3 in DNA: TGCGCCAGCACTGAATCCCGGGATAACACTGAAGCTTTCTTT.

V is TRBV29-1 and J is TRBJ2-3, with no clear D. The germline V gene encodes CDR1 SQVTM and CDR2 ANQGSEA. V was trimmed by 1 base and J by 0 bases, leaving 17 bases between them. The CDR3 spans 17 residues. The CDR3 bases are TGCAGCGTTGAAGGTTGGGCAGTCACGTCTAGCACAGATACGCAGTATTTT. Its protein is CSVEGWAVTSSTDTQYF.

The table lists this clone with a count of one. The chain employs TRBV7-2 and TRBJ2-1; D gene uncertain. V lost 2 bases, J lost 7 bases, and 9 bases lay in between. The germline CDR1 and CDR2 sequences are SGHTA and FQGNSA. CDR3 size: 13 residues. DNA for the CDR3: TGTGCCAGCAGCTTAACCAGCCGGAATGAGCAGTTCTTC. This encodes CASSLTSRNEQFF.

The chain couples TRBV29-1 to TRBJ2-3; TRBD2 matches 8 bases. This CDR3 comprises 16 residues. Germline CDR1 is SQVTM and CDR2 is ANQGSEA. With V trimmed by 7 bases and J by 3 bases, 15 bases remained unmatched. The CDR3 DNA reads TGCAGCGCTCCCCTGGAAGCGGGAGAGGGGACAGATACGCAGTATTTT. It specifies CSAPLEAGEGTDTQYF.

The rearrangement joins TRBV6-1 to TRBJ2-7; a possible D gene is TRBD1 (6 bases). CDR3 size: 16 residues. CDR1 and CDR2 from the germline V gene are MNHNS and SASEGT. Trimming took 3 bases from V and 0 from J, leaving 15 bases between them. CDR3: CASSDRRGIVSYEQYF. The CDR3 coding sequence is TGTGCCAGCAGTGATCGCAGGGGAATCGTCTCCTACGAGCAGTACTTC.

This clone was observed once. The germline gene is not matched at one end of the junction; a read error may be the cause. The chain couples TRBV5-1 to TRBJ2-7; 9 positions agree with TRBD2. There are 14 residues in the CDR3. Germline values: CDR1 SGHRS, CDR2 YFSETQ. The CDR3 bases are TGCGCCAGCAGATTGGTAGCGGGAGTACACGAGCAGTACTTC. It codes for CASRLVAGVHEQYF.

V and J are TRBV9 and TRBJ2-7; D is possibly TRBD2 (6 bases). Germline CDR1 SGDLS, CDR2 YYNGEE. The ends were cut back, 3 bases at V and 4 bases at J, with 14 bases in the middle. The CDR3 is 14 residues long. The CDR3 sequence is CASSDGTETYEQYF. The CDR3 bases are TGTGCCAGCAGCGACGGGACTGAGACTTACGAGCAGTACTTC.

The CDR3 region is CASSIGSTEAFF. CDR3 in DNA: TGTGCCAGTAGTATAGGCAGCACTGAAGCTTTCTTT. The V call is TRBV19, the J call TRBJ1-1; D unclear. CDR3 size: 12 residues. V dropped 1 base and J dropped 4 bases, with 4 bases sitting between them. Germline V gene data show CDR1 as LNHDA and CDR2 as SQIVND (reference sequence). The entire variable domain, with the rest obtained from reference TRBV19 and TRBJ1-1, is as follows: DGGITQSPKYLFRKEGQNVTLSCEQNLNHDAMYWYRQDPGQGLRLIYYSQIVNDFQKGDIAEGYSVSREKKESFPLTVTSAQKNPTAFYLCASSIGSTEAFFGQGTRLTVV.

This chain joins TRBV6-1 and TRBJ2-1; D remains ambiguous. The CDR3 is 14 amino acids. Between the trimmed V and J ends, which lost 6 bases and 3 bases, there was a span of 12 bases. The germline CDR1 and CDR2 sequences are MNHNS and SASEGT. The CDR3 DNA sequence: TGTGCCAGCAGACGTGGCGGAGACTACAATGAGCAGTTCTTC. Protein sequence: CASRRGGDYNEQFF.

Only one count was recorded for this clone. The chain couples TRBV29-1 to TRBJ2-1, with TRBD2 matching over 12 bases. There are 14 residues in the CDR3. Germline V gene sequence: CDR1 SQVTM, CDR2 ANQGSEA. Unmatched junction bases numbered 4, after V lost 6 bases and J lost 4 bases. The CDR3 protein is CSVGTSGPYNEQFF. The CDR3 DNA sequence: TGCAGCGTAGGGACTAGCGGGCCATACAATGAGCAGTTCTTC.

The chain recombines TRBV2 with TRBJ2-5; TRBD2 is a possible D gene (6 bases). This CDR3 contains 13 residues. In germline, CDR1 is SNHLY, CDR2 FYNNEI. Trimming removed 3 bases at V and 5 bases at J, with 10 bases between. In nucleotides, the CDR3 is TGTGCCAGCAGTGATACTAGCTGGGAGACCCAGTACTTC. Translating gives CASSDTSWETQYF.

In this sample, this clone turned up a few times. The chain carries TRBV7-9 and TRBJ1-2, with TRBD1 as a possible D gene (5 bases). The length of the CDR3 is 11 residues. With 5 bases removed from V and 7 bases from J, the gap between germline ends came to 8 bases. The germline V gene has CDR1 SEHNR and CDR2 FQNEAQ (reference sequence). CDR3 protein: CASSRDSGYTF. As DNA, the CDR3 is TGTGCCAGCAGCCGAGACAGTGGCTACACCTTC. Full variable domain (remainder filled in from reference TRBV7-9 and TRBJ1-2): DTGVSQNPRHKITKRGQNVTFRCDPISEHNRLYWYRQTLGQGPEFLTYFQNEAQLEKSRLLSDRFSAERPKGSFSTLEIQRTEQGDSAMYLCASSRDSGYTFGSGTRLTVV.

The V gene is TRBV6-5, the J gene TRBJ2-1; D is possibly TRBD2 (5 bases). Between the trimmed V and J ends, which lost 0 bases and 5 bases, there was a span of 11 bases. The CDR3 runs 15 residues. CDR1 is MNHEY and CDR2 is SVGAGI in the germline V gene. CDR3 in DNA: TGTGCCAGCAGTTACTCCCGCCGGGGTAACAATGAGCAGTTCTTC. This gives the protein CASSYSRRGNNEQFF.

The chain employs TRBV11-3 and TRBJ2-3; 11 positions agree with TRBD2. This CDR3 contains 17 residues. CDR1 and CDR2 from the germline V gene are SGHNT and YENEEA. J gave up 3 bases and V 1 base, and 6 bases lay outside the gene matches. CDR3 sequence (DNA): TGTGCCAGCAGCTTAGTGGTCCTAGCGGGAGGTACAGATACGCAGTATTTT. This translates into CASSLVVLAGGTDTQYF.

This rearrangement joins TRBV5-1 to TRBJ2-3; unclear D gene. Trimming removed 4 bases at V and 6 bases at J, with 18 bases between. CDR3 size: 15 residues. From germline, CDR1 is SGHRS and CDR2 YFSETQ. DNA of the CDR3: TGCGCCAGCAGCGACACCGGATTCCCCTCGGATACGCAGTATTTT. Translating it yields CASSDTGFPSDTQYF. The full variable domain, rest sourced from reference TRBV5-1 and TRBJ2-3, is KAGVTQTPRYLIKTRGQQVTLSCSPISGHRSVSWYQQTPGQGLQFLFEYFSETQRNKGNFPGRFSGRQFSNSRSEMNVSTLELGDSALYLCASSDTGFPSDTQYFGPGTRLTVL.

This chain's CDR3 is CASSLQGATQETQYF. The CDR3 DNA reads as TGTGCCAGCAGCTTACAGGGGGCAACTCAAGAGACCCAGTACTTC. This chain uses TRBV11-2 with TRBJ2-5; 8 bases are a match to TRBD1. Germline values: CDR1 SGHAT, CDR2 FQNNGV. With 2 bases clipped from V and 2 bases from J, the junction kept 4 bases outside the gene matches. The CDR3 totals 15 residues.

The CDR3 region is CASSMVRGLADGELFF. In DNA form, the CDR3 reads TGTGCCAGTAGTATGGTTAGGGGACTAGCGGACGGGGAGCTGTTTTTT. The chain uses TRBV19 and TRBJ2-2; 11 bases agree with TRBD2. Germline V gene lookup returns CDR1 LNHDA and CDR2 SQIVND (reference sequence). J gave up 7 bases and V 3 bases, and 7 bases lay outside the gene matches. The CDR3 is 16 residues long.